Following are 18 T cell receptor beta chains from one sample sequenced in a study of metastatic and nonmetastatic thyroid tumors. Before thyroid surgery, none of the patients had received any treatment. TCRdb re-called clones via MiXCR from the PCR reads. The sample holds over 10,000 clones, 32% seen once. The specimen sequenced was tumor tissue. These TCRs come from a female donor with papillary thyroid cancer or a benign thyroid nodule (not recorded which). Some clones in this sample may be carry-over from other donors' samples.

This clone was picked up many times. The rearrangement links TRBV7-3 to TRBJ1-6; 7 bases are shared with TRBD1. CDR1 and CDR2 from the germline V gene are SGHTA and FQGTGA. Trimming cost V 0 bases and J 8 bases; bases outside gene matches: 4. CDR3 length equals 15 residues. The CDR3 bases are TGTGCCAGCAGCTTAACTGGGGACAGTTATTCACCCCTCCACTTT. As protein: CASSLTGDSYSPLHF.

The chain couples TRBV20-1 to TRBJ2-7; TRBD2 matches 8 bases. Germline V CDR1 and CDR2: DFQATT, SNEGSKA (reference sequence). The CDR3 contains 14 residues. Unmatched junction bases numbered 8, after V lost 5 bases and J lost 2 bases. DNA of the CDR3: TGCAGTGCTCCCCGAGCGGGAGAAGCCTACGAGCAGTACTTC. It is translated as CSAPRAGEAYEQYF.

Ten or more counts support this clone. The chain carries TRBV14 and TRBJ2-7, with 11 bases lining up with TRBD2. Germline CDR1 reads SGHDN; CDR2 reads FVKESK. V lost 1 base to trimming and J lost 7 bases; unmatched junction nucleotides: 9. CDR3 size: 16 residues. The CDR3 nucleotides are TGTGCCAGCAGCCAAGCCCCGACTAGCGGGACGGAGGAGCAGTACTTC. Translating gives CASSQAPTSGTEEQYF. The variable domain in full, completed from reference TRBV14 and TRBJ2-7, reads EAGVTQFPSHSVIEKGQTVTLRCDPISGHDNLYWYRRVMGKEIKFLLHFVKESKQDESGMPNNRFLAERTGGTYSTLKVQPAELEDSGVYFCASSQAPTSGTEEQYFGPGTRLTVT.

Regarding this clone: This specimen includes other DNA sequences encoding the same CDR3. The rearrangement joins TRBV5-1 to TRBJ2-4; D remains ambiguous. Germline V CDR1 and CDR2: SGHRS, YFSETQ. The CDR3 spans 15 residues. V shed 0 bases and J shed 4 bases, with 11 bases lying between them. CDR3 amino acids: CASSLVRVSKNIQYF. In DNA form, the CDR3 reads TGCGCCAGCAGCTTGGTTCGGGTATCAAAAAACATTCAGTACTTC.

The chain recombines TRBV20-1 with TRBJ2-1, with TRBD1 as a possible D gene (5 bases). V lost 4 bases to trimming and J lost 7 bases, with 17 bases between them. Germline values: CDR1 DFQATT, CDR2 SNEGSKA (reference sequence). The CDR3 contains 14 residues. The CDR3 bases are TGCAGTGCTATTGCCCCATGTAGGGGTAATGAGCAGTTCTTC. It translates to CSAIAPCRGNEQFF.

The rearrangement links TRBV18 to TRBJ2-5, with D perhaps matching TRBD1 (5 bases). Germline loops: CDR1 KGHSH, CDR2 LQKENI. The CDR3 length is 15 residues. V lost 2 bases and J 0 bases, leaving 10 bases between the germline ends. Here the CDR3 reads CASSPGRVYQETQYF. CDR3 bases: TGTGCCAGCTCACCAGGCAGGGTTTACCAAGAGACCCAGTACTTC.

This clone was observed a handful of times. The rearrangement uses TRBV24-1 and TRBJ2-1, with TRBD2 identical over 7 bases. Germline V gene sequence: CDR1 KGHDR, CDR2 SFDVKD. The V gene end was trimmed by 3 bases and the J gene end by 8 bases; junction bases not matched to a gene: 12. The length of the CDR3 is 16 residues. The CDR3 loop is CATSDQYAGDGDEQFF. CDR3 nucleotide sequence: TGTGCCACCAGTGATCAATATGCGGGAGACGGGGATGAGCAGTTCTTC.

J is TRBJ1-1 and V is TRBV7-2; possible D gene TRBD1, 6 bases. CDR1 and CDR2 from the germline V gene are SGHTA and FQGNSA. The ends were cut back, 6 bases at V and 1 base at J, with 15 bases in the middle. CDR3 length: 15 amino acids. CDR3 DNA: TGTGCCAGCAGGTTACAGGGAACTGCGAACACTGAAGCTTTCTTT. Translated, it gives CASRLQGTANTEAFF.

This clone occurred many times. V gene TRBV5-4 combines with J gene TRBJ1-6, with no clear D. The CDR3 has 14 residues. Germline V gene data show CDR1 as SGHNT and CDR2 as YYREEE (reference sequence). With 5 bases removed from V and 7 bases from J, the gap between germline ends came to 13 bases. The CDR3 DNA is TGTGCCAGCAGAGTAGGAGGGATCAATTCACCCCTCCACTTT. Its translation: CASRVGGINSPLHF.

This clone was seen a few times. This chain links TRBV6-1 with TRBJ1-6; 8 nucleotides line up with TRBD1. The V segment lost 2 bases and the J segment 9 bases; nucleotides outside the gene matches: 6. CDR1 and CDR2 (germline): MNHNS, SASEGT. The CDR3 extends over 15 amino acids. CDR3 sequence (DNA): TGTGCCAGCAGTGAAAGTGGGACAGGTGGTTCACCCCTCCACTTT. It yields the protein CASSESGTGGSPLHF.

The table lists this clone with a few counts. The rearrangement uses TRBV7-3 and TRBJ2-1, with a weak D call TRBD2 (6 bases). Looked up from germline, CDR1 is SGHTA and CDR2 is FQGTGA. The CDR3 is 12 residues long. V was clipped by 3 bases and J by 6 bases, with 6 bases between them. The CDR3 loop is CASSFSGNEQFF. CDR3 coding DNA: TGTGCCAGCAGCTTTAGCGGCAATGAGCAGTTCTTC.

V usage is TRBV12-3 or TRBV12-4 and J usage is TRBJ1-6, with D unresolved. The CDR3 is made up of 15 amino acids. With 3 bases removed from V and 4 bases from J, the gap between germline ends came to 10 bases. The CDR3 coding sequence is TGTGCCAGCAGTTTGTTCATGCATTATAATTCACCCCTCCACTTT. This codes for CASSLFMHYNSPLHF.

V gene TRBV30 combines with J gene TRBJ1-5; D is uncertain. Trimming took 0 bases from V and 10 from J, leaving 16 bases between them. Germline CDR1 reads GTSNPN; CDR2 reads SVGIG (reference sequence). CDR3 size: 14 residues. CDR3 nucleotides: TGTGCCTGGAGTGTAGCGGACCCGGTCAGACCCCAGCATTTT. It codes for CAWSVADPVRPQHF.

This clone was found a few times. The chain couples TRBV6-1 to TRBJ2-3; D gene unclear. From germline, CDR1 is MNHNS and CDR2 SASEGT. V lost 4 bases to trimming and J lost 3 bases, with 11 bases between them. The CDR3 covers 14 residues. The CDR3 bases are TGTGCCAGCAGTGGATACGATGGAACAGATACGCAGTATTTT. This codes for CASSGYDGTDTQYF.

The genes are TRBV11-1 and TRBJ1-3; 8 nucleotides match TRBD1. Germline CDR1 is SGHAT and CDR2 is FQDESV (reference sequence). V was pared by 5 bases and J by 4 bases, with 10 bases of the junction left unmatched. CDR3 size: 16 residues. CDR3 protein: CASSLGTGSGGNTIYF. Written as DNA, the CDR3 is TGTGCCAGCAGCCTCGGGACAGGTTCGGGAGGAAACACCATATATTTT.

This clone was counted at least ten times. Written as DNA, the CDR3 is TGTGCCAGTAGTATGGGGAGAAGTACGCAGTATTTT. Translated: CASSMGRSTQYF. This chain connects TRBV19 to TRBJ2-3, with D possibly being TRBD2 (5 bases). The CDR3 is 12 amino acids. Trimming removed 3 bases at V and 8 bases at J, with 9 bases between. Germline loops: CDR1 LNHDA, CDR2 SQIVND (reference sequence).

This sequence joins TRBV4-2 and TRBJ2-6, with 7 bases lining up with TRBD2. The CDR3 totals 16 residues. CDR1 LGHNA and CDR2 YNFKEQ come from the germline V gene. Unmatched junction bases numbered 3, after V lost 4 bases and J lost 0 bases. The CDR3 here is CASSPTSSSGANVLTF. The CDR3 bases are TGTGCCAGCAGCCCGACTAGCAGCTCTGGGGCCAACGTCCTGACTTTC.

The chain is built from TRBV28 and TRBJ2-3; the D call may be TRBD1 or TRBD2 (6 bases each). From germline, CDR1 is MDHEN and CDR2 SYDVKM. V was trimmed by 3 bases and J by 2 bases, leaving 12 bases between them. The CDR3 consists of 15 residues. CDR3 bases: TGTGCCAGCAGTTTGGAGGGACAAAACACAGATACGCAGTATTTT. Translated, it gives CASSLEGQNTDTQYF.